The 18 T cell receptor beta chains given below trace back to one sample, sequenced in a study of OX40 agonist ivuxolimab in advanced cancers. Clones were sequenced by immunoSEQ multiplex PCR, and TCRdb holds only the in-frame ones, with some missing. Of 75,000 to 100,000 clones in the sample, roughly 85% are singletons; the top ten hold under 0.55%. This sample comprised CD4+ or CD8+ T cells sorted from blood, obtained in a trial of the OX40 agonist ivuxolimab. The receptors were sampled from an adult with an advanced solid tumor such as melanoma, head and neck, liver or kidney cancer.

The chain carries TRBV5-8 and TRBJ1-1, with 9 bases matching TRBD1. CDR3 length: 15 amino acids. The germline V gene has CDR1 SGHTS and CDR2 YDEGEE. V was pared by 2 bases and J by 6 bases, with 8 bases of the junction left unmatched. CDR3 bases: TGTGCCAGCAGCTTAGGGACAGGGAGTTTCTCTGAAGCTTTCTTT. This sequence encodes CASSLGTGSFSEAFF.

CDR3: CASGAPTGDTQYF. The CDR3 DNA reads TGCGCCAGCGGGGCCCCCACCGGCGATACGCAGTATTTT. The genes are TRBV5-1 and TRBJ2-3; D might be TRBD1 (5 bases). CDR3 length: 13 residues. CDR1 is SGHRS, CDR2 YFSETQ, per germline. Trimming removed 7 bases at V and 6 bases at J, with 15 bases between.

The V and J genes are TRBV7-3 and TRBJ2-3; D might be TRBD1 (5 bases). Germline lookup yields CDR1 SGHTA and CDR2 FQGTGA. With 2 bases removed from V and 4 bases from J, the gap between germline ends came to 13 bases. The CDR3 has 15 amino acids. The CDR3 bases are TGTGCCAGCAGCTTAGGGGCGGCGAAAGCAGATACGCAGTATTTT. The encoded protein is CASSLGAAKADTQYF. The full variable domain, its missing parts supplied by reference TRBV7-3 and TRBJ2-3, is GAGVSQTPSNKVTEKGKYVELRCDPISGHTALYWYRQSLGQGPEFLIYFQGTGAADDSGLPNDRFFAVRPEGSVSTLKIQRTERGDSAVYLCASSLGAAKADTQYFGPGTRLTVL.

The chain has TRBV6-1 and TRBJ2-6, with D tentatively TRBD2 (5 bases). V shed 10 bases and J shed 1 base, with 11 bases lying between them. The CDR3 has 14 residues. The germline V gene has CDR1 MNHNS and CDR2 SASEGT. CDR3 in amino acids: CATSGLSGANVLTF. In DNA form, the CDR3 reads TGTGCCACCTCGGGGTTATCTGGGGCCAACGTCCTGACTTTC.

The J gene is TRBJ2-2, the V gene TRBV4-1, with D perhaps TRBD1 (7 bases). Trimming removed 2 bases from V and 5 bases from J, with 18 bases in between. Germline lookup yields CDR1 MGHRA and CDR2 YSYEKL. This CDR3 has 17 amino acids. The DNA of the CDR3 is TGCGCCAGCAGCCAACCACAGGGGACTGCCGGGACCGGGGAGCTGTTTTTT. Translation: CASSQPQGTAGTGELFF.

This sequence joins TRBV10-2 and TRBJ1-2, with a possible D match to TRBD1 (5 bases). The CDR3 has 11 residues. The V gene's germline CDR1 is WSHSY and CDR2 SAAADI. Trimming removed 6 bases from V and 8 bases from J, with 10 bases in between. The CDR3 is CASSGTSGYTF. In DNA form, the CDR3 reads TGCGCCAGCAGCGGGACGTCGGGCTACACCTTC.

The rearrangement links TRBV10-3 to TRBJ2-6; no reliable D call. The CDR3 totals 15 residues. Trimming removed 2 bases at V and 2 bases at J, with 7 bases between. CDR1 is ENHRY, CDR2 SYGVKD, per germline. The CDR3 here is CAISEKAAGANVLTF. CDR3 in DNA: TGTGCCATCAGTGAGAAGGCCGCTGGGGCCAACGTCCTGACTTTC.

This sequence joins TRBV29-1 and TRBJ1-3; D not certain. Trimming pared 0 bases from V and 4 bases from J, leaving 13 bases between. The CDR3 runs 15 residues. Per germline, CDR1 SQVTM and CDR2 ANQGSEA. The CDR3 nucleotides read TGCAGCGTTGAAGATCGGGAAACTGGGGGAAACACCATATATTTT. Protein sequence: CSVEDRETGGNTIYF.

This chain's CDR3 is CASSPPGTGLGGELFF. CDR3 bases: TGTGCCAGCTCACCACCCGGGACAGGGCTTGGCGGGGAGCTGTTTTTT. The genes are TRBV18 and TRBJ2-2; 9 nucleotides agree with TRBD1. The germline gives CDR1 KGHSH, CDR2 LQKENI. This CDR3 has 16 amino acids. Trimming removed 0 bases from V and 7 bases from J; junction bases left unmatched: 6. Complete variable domain (other parts from reference TRBV18 and TRBJ2-2): NAGVMQNPRHLVRRRGQEARLRCSPMKGHSHVYWYRQLPEEGLKFMVYLQKENIIDESGMPKERFSAEFPKEGPSILRIQQVVRGDSAAYFCASSPPGTGLGGELFFGEGSRLTVL.

This clone has more than one count but fewer than ten. The chain combines TRBV5-1 with TRBJ1-1; no reliable D call. The germline V gene has CDR1 SGHRS and CDR2 YFSETQ. With 7 bases removed from V and 3 bases from J, the gap between germline ends came to 19 bases. This CDR3 is built from 15 residues. The CDR3 nucleotides read TGCGCCAGCGCTCCGGGATCTTCCCTGGACACTGAAGCTTTCTTT. Amino acids: CASAPGSSLDTEAFF.

The chain combines TRBV5-1 with TRBJ2-5; 7 positions agree with TRBD1. The CDR3 spans 15 residues. V lost 5 bases, J lost 6 bases, and 13 bases stayed unmatched. The germline CDR1 and CDR2 sequences are SGHRS and YFSETQ. This CDR3 reads CASRYTGAPLQTQYF. CDR3 sequence (DNA): TGCGCCAGCAGGTATACAGGGGCCCCTCTGCAGACCCAGTACTTC.

The rearrangement links TRBV5-4 to TRBJ2-5; D is tentatively TRBD1 or TRBD2 (5 bases each). The V end lost 4 bases, the J end lost 7 bases, and 20 bases lay between the germline ends. The V gene's germline CDR1 is SGHNT and CDR2 YYREEE (reference sequence). This CDR3 contains 15 residues. The CDR3 reads CASSTPGAARGTQYF. The CDR3 DNA reads as TGTGCCAGCAGCACGCCCGGGGCCGCCCGGGGGACCCAGTACTTC.

The rearrangement links TRBV7-9 to TRBJ2-1; D uncertain. The CDR3 consists of 14 residues. V was pared by 3 bases and J by 6 bases, with 12 bases between. CDR1 and CDR2 from the germline V gene are SEHNR and FQNEAQ (reference sequence). The CDR3 sequence: CASSFRILGNEQFF. For the CDR3, the DNA is TGTGCCAGCAGCTTCAGGATTTTGGGCAATGAGCAGTTCTTC. Full variable domain (remainder filled in from reference TRBV7-9 and TRBJ2-1): DTGVSQNPRHKITKRGQNVTFRCDPISEHNRLYWYRQTLGQGPEFLTYFQNEAQLEKSRLLSDRFSAERPKGSFSTLEIQRTEQGDSAMYLCASSFRILGNEQFFGPGTRLTVL.

The gene calls are TRBV5-1 and TRBJ2-5; 8 bases are a match to TRBD2. Germline trimming cut 0 bases from V and 2 bases from J; bases unmatched to any gene: 6. The CDR3 has 16 amino acids. Germline V lookup: CDR1 SGHRS, CDR2 YFSETQ. CDR3 coding DNA: TGCGCCAGCAGCTTGGCCCCCGCGGGGGGACAAGAGACCCAGTACTTC. Translation gives CASSLAPAGGQETQYF.

The gene calls are TRBV5-6 and TRBJ1-2; D is undetermined. Germline V gene sequence: CDR1 SGHDT, CDR2 YYEEEE. This CDR3 comprises 14 residues. Trimming took 6 bases from V and 0 from J, leaving 12 bases between them. The CDR3 DNA follows: TGTGCCAGCACCTCACGTACAGCTAACTATGGCTACACCTTC. Its protein is CASTSRTANYGYTF.

This clone was recorded only once. The chain joins TRBV29-1 to TRBJ1-5; D might be TRBD1 (5 bases). Germline-derived CDR1 and CDR2 are SQVTM and ANQGSEA. CDR3 size: 14 residues. The germline V and J ends were trimmed by 3 bases and 2 bases, with 11 bases remaining between them. Here the CDR3 reads CSVEWGRGNQPQHF. The CDR3 coding sequence is TGCAGCGTTGAGTGGGGCAGGGGCAATCAGCCCCAGCATTTT.

This chain links TRBV11-2 with TRBJ2-3; perhaps D is TRBD1 or TRBD2 (5 bases each). From germline, CDR1 is SGHAT and CDR2 FQNNGV. V was clipped by 0 bases and J by 2 bases, with 9 bases between them. The CDR3 is made up of 15 amino acids. The CDR3 here is CASSLERGITDTQYF. CDR3 nucleotides: TGTGCCAGCAGCTTAGAGAGGGGAATCACAGATACGCAGTATTTT.

The V and J genes are TRBV4-2 and TRBJ1-4, with a possible D match to TRBD1 (5 bases). Germline values: CDR1 LGHNA, CDR2 YNFKEQ. CDR3 length: 13 amino acids. The V end lost 0 bases, the J end lost 8 bases, and 7 bases lay between the germline ends. DNA for the CDR3: TGTGCCAGCAGCCAAGAGGGGGACGAAAAACTGTTTTTT. Its protein is CASSQEGDEKLFF.